The next 12 T cell receptor beta chains were all read from a single sample in a study of Ad26.COV2.S vaccination and SARS-CoV-2 variants. Sequencing was performed with immunoSEQ multiplex PCR; in TCRdb, only in-frame clones are kept and a portion is missing. The sample shows about 400,000 clones, 75% to 90% of them seen only once. This sample's treatment: some 20 received Ad26.COV2.S at low or high dose, single or two shots; five or six received placebo; per-sample allocation not given. Sampling happened 63 days after the first vaccine or placebo injection. Sequenced material: peripheral blood, taken in a trial of Ad26.COV2.S vaccine versus placebo. The source of these receptors is a person between 18 and 65 years old who received the Ad26.COV2.S COVID-19 vaccine or a placebo.

For the CDR3, the DNA is TGTGCCAGTAGTTATGGGGGCGGTTCGTCAGAGACCCAGTACTTC. This sequence encodes CASSYGGGSSETQYF. The rearrangement joins TRBV19 to TRBJ2-5, with D possibly TRBD1 on 6 matching bases. V was trimmed by 5 bases and J by 4 bases, leaving 17 bases between them. Germline lookup yields CDR1 LNHDA and CDR2 SQIVND (reference sequence). This CDR3 is built from 15 residues.

This chain links TRBV15 with TRBJ2-2; unclear D gene. This CDR3 is built from 16 residues. CDR1 is LNHNV, CDR2 YYDKDF, per germline (reference sequence). Trimming took 1 base from V and 1 from J, leaving 10 bases between them. The chain's CDR3 is CATSRAVGENTGELFF. Written as DNA, the CDR3 is TGTGCCACCAGCAGAGCTGTTGGCGAGAACACCGGGGAGCTGTTTTTT. Supplemented by reference TRBV15 and TRBJ2-2, the full variable domain reads DAMVIQNPRYQVTQFGKPVTLSCSQTLNHNVMYWYQQKSSQAPKLLFHYYDKDFNNEADTPDNFQSRRPNTSFCFLDIRSPGLGDTAMYLCATSRAVGENTGELFFGEGSRLTVL.

This clone was recorded once. The chain is built from TRBV9 and TRBJ2-2; D tentatively reads TRBD1 or TRBD2 (5 bases each). This CDR3 region has 15 residues. The ends were cut back, 3 bases at V and 1 base at J, with 10 bases in the middle. Germline V gives CDR1 SGDLS, CDR2 YYNGEE. CDR3 nucleotides: TGTGCCAGCAGCGCGGGACCAAAGAACACCGGGGAGCTGTTTTTT. Translating gives CASSAGPKNTGELFF.

This chain connects TRBV5-5 to TRBJ2-2, with 8 bases identical to TRBD2. CDR3 length: 16 residues. From germline, CDR1 is SGHKS and CDR2 YYEKEE (reference sequence). Unmatched junction bases numbered 9, after V lost 4 bases and J lost 4 bases. The CDR3 sequence: CASSPTPAGGTGELFF. In nucleotides, the CDR3 is TGTGCCAGCAGCCCGACCCCGGCGGGGGGCACCGGGGAGCTGTTTTTT.

This clone occurred once. The genes are TRBV11-2 and TRBJ2-5, with D hard to call. The germline V gene has CDR1 SGHAT and CDR2 FQNNGV. Trimming pared 4 bases from V and 1 base from J, leaving 10 bases between. The CDR3 spans 14 residues. This CDR3 is CASSSVDFQETQYF. CDR3 in DNA: TGTGCCAGCAGCTCCGTAGATTTCCAAGAGACCCAGTACTTC.

The chain uses TRBV6-6 and TRBJ1-3; D not certain. Germline assignment: CDR1 MNHNY and CDR2 SVGAGI (reference sequence). The CDR3 sequence is 15 residues long. Trimming cost V 2 bases and J 4 bases, with 12 bases left between them. The CDR3 loop is CASSYEGVAGNTIYF. The DNA of the CDR3 is TGTGCCAGCAGTTACGAGGGTGTCGCGGGAAACACCATATATTTT.

The rearrangement links TRBV2 to TRBJ1-2; D not resolved. The CDR3 contains 8 residues. Trimming stripped 4 bases from V and 13 bases from J, with 4 bases between. CDR1 and CDR2 from the germline V gene are SNHLY and FYNNEI. The CDR3 bases are TGTGCCAGCAGTGGGGGCACCTTC. Its protein is CASSGGTF.

The J gene is TRBJ2-3, the V gene TRBV5-5; 12 bases align to TRBD2. CDR1 is SGHKS, CDR2 YYEKEE, per germline (reference sequence). The trim removed 4 bases at V and 3 bases at J, leaving 6 bases unmatched. This CDR3 contains 16 residues. The chain's CDR3 is CASSGRTSGKTDTQYF. CDR3 sequence (DNA): TGTGCCAGCAGCGGTCGGACTAGCGGGAAAACAGATACGCAGTATTTT.

The CDR3 nucleotides read TGTGCCAGCAGTGAAGGGTGGTACTATGGCTACACCTTC. Translating it yields CASSEGWYYGYTF. V and J are TRBV6-1 and TRBJ1-2; D unresolved. V dropped 1 base and J dropped 3 bases, with 6 bases sitting between them. The CDR3 has 13 residues. CDR1 is MNHNS and CDR2 is SASEGT in the germline V gene.

The chain employs TRBV27 and TRBJ2-1, with 7 bases identical to TRBD2. V dropped 7 bases and J dropped 6; count of bases not matched to a gene: 6. The CDR3 is 13 residues long. CDR1 MNHEY and CDR2 SMNVEV come from the germline V gene (reference sequence). In nucleotides, the CDR3 is TGTGCCAGCATGCGGGGAGGGTTCAATGAGCAGTTCTTC. Its protein is CASMRGGFNEQFF.

The genes are TRBV6-4 and TRBJ2-7; TRBD1 might be the D (6 bases). Trimming cost V 2 bases and J 4 bases, with 15 bases left between them. The length of the CDR3 is 15 residues. CDR1 is MRHNA and CDR2 is SNTAGT in the germline V gene. The CDR3 nucleotides read TGTGCCAGCAGTGACCCGAAGGACAGATTGTACGAGCAGTACTTC. Amino acid sequence: CASSDPKDRLYEQYF.

The chain combines TRBV4-2 with TRBJ2-2, with D possibly matching TRBD1 (6 bases). V was pared by 1 base and J by 4 bases, with 7 bases between. Germline V gene data show CDR1 as LGHNA and CDR2 as YNFKEQ. The CDR3 contains 14 residues. For the CDR3, the DNA is TGTGCCAGCAGCCAAGGAGGGGGCACCGGGGAGCTGTTTTTT. Its protein product is CASSQGGGTGELFF.